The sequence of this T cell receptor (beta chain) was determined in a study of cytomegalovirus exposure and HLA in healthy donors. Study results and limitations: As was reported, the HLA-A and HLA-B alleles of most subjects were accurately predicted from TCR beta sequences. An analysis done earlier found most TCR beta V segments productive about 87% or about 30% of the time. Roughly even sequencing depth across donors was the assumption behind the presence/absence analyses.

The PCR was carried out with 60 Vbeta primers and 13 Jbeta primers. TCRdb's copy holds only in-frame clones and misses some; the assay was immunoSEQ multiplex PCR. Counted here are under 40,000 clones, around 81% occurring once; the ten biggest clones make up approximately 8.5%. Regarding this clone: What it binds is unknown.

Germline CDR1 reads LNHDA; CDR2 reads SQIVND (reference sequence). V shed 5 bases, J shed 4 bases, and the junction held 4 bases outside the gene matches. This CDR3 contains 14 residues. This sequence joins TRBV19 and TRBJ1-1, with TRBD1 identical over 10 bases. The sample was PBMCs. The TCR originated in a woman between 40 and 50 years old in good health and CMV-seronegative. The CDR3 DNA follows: TGTGCCAGTAGTGACGACAGGGGGCTCACTGAAGCTTTCTTT. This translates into CASSDDRGLTEAFF.